The rows below give T cell receptor beta chains drawn from one sample of a study of cytomegalovirus exposure and HLA in healthy donors. Only in-frame clones appear in the TCRdb table, and some are missing; sequencing was by immunoSEQ multiplex PCR. The profile shows 200,000 to 250,000 clones, 80% to 85% of them singletons. Material for sequencing was PBMCs. These receptors all come from a woman between 40 and 50 years old in good health and CMV-seronegative. CDR3s include the opening cysteine and the closing phenylalanine or tryptophan. Each record gives: clone size, V gene, J gene, D gene, CDR3 DNA, CDR3 protein. D genes are given only for firm matches. A clone size is listed for some rows: how often the clone was seen (once, few, many), or a class if it is expanded.

>once|TRBV7-9|TRBJ2-7|.
TGTGCCAGCAGCTTAGATACACGTTCCTACGAGCAGTACTTC
CASSLDTRSYEQYF
>.|TRBV5-4|TRBJ2-5|.
TGTGCCTACAAAAGAGTAGCAGGGTACCAAGAGACCCAGTACTTC
CAYKRVAGYQETQYF
>.|TRBV4-1|TRBJ1-3|TRBD1
TGCGCCAGCAGCCAAACTTCCGGGACAGAAATTAGAAACACCATATATTTT
CASSQTSGTEIRNTIYF
>once|TRBV5-5|TRBJ1-5|TRBD1
TGTGCCAGCAGCTCGGACAGGCTACCTCAGCCCCAGCATTTT
CASSSDRLPQPQHF
>.|TRBV10-3|TRBJ1-2|TRBD1
TGTGCCATCAGGGGGGACAGCACCTATGGCTACACCTTC
CAIRGDSTYGYTF
>.|TRBV29-1|TRBJ2-1|.
TGCAGCGTCAGGGAAGATGAGCAGTTCTTC
CSVREDEQFF
>few|TRBV6-1|TRBJ1-5|TRBD1
TGTGCCAGCAGTGAAAGGGGGCAGTCGCGGCAGCCCCAGCATTTT
CASSERGQSRQPQHF
>.|TRBV5-1|TRBJ2-7|TRBD2
TGCGCCAGCAGCCAGGGACTAGCGGGAACCTACGAGCAGTACTTC
CASSQGLAGTYEQYF
>.|TRBV2|TRBJ2-5|.
TGTGCCAGCAGGGCAAAAGACTGGAAAGAGACCCAGTACTTC
CASRAKDWKETQYF
>.|TRBV7-8|TRBJ2-2|TRBD2
TGTGCCAGCAGCTCCCACCGGCTAGCGGGCCCCGGGGAGCTGTTTTTT
CASSSHRLAGPGELFF
>.|TRBV9|TRBJ1-1|.
TGTGCCAGCAGCGCGAACACCTTTAACACTGAAGCTTTCTTT
CASSANTFNTEAFF
>.|TRBV4-1|TRBJ2-5|TRBD2
TGCGCCAGCAGCCTCCTAGCGGGGAGCAGGGAGACCCAGTACTTC
CASSLLAGSRETQYF
>few|TRBV6-5|TRBJ2-2|.
TGTGCCAGCAGTTACGAGACAGGCGGGACCGGGGAGCTGTTTTTT
CASSYETGGTGELFF
>once|TRBV2|TRBJ1-2|TRBD1
TGTGCCAGCAGTTCTTACCGGGACAGAGAACTCTATGGCTACACCTTC
CASSSYRDRELYGYTF
>.|TRBV27|TRBJ2-1|TRBD2
TGTGCCAGCAGTTTATCGCCCCTGGGACTAGCGGGAGGCCGTGAGCAGTTCTTC
CASSLSPLGLAGGREQFF
>.|TRBV4-2|TRBJ2-5|.
TGTGCCAGCAGCCAATATTTGGAACAGGGATACCAACAAGAGACCCAGTACTTC
CASSQYLEQGYQQETQYF
>.|TRBV28|TRBJ2-7|.
TGTGCCAGCAGTTTGGGCGTATCCTACGAGCAGTACTTC
CASSLGVSYEQYF
>.|TRBV4-1|TRBJ2-7|.
TGCGCCAGCAGCCTCGTAGCTCTTGATCCCTACGAGCAGTACTTC
CASSLVALDPYEQYF
>.|TRBV27|TRBJ2-5|.
TGTGCCAGCAGTTCCCTGTACCAAGAGACCCAGTACTTC
CASSSLYQETQYF
>once|TRBV6-1|TRBJ1-2|.
TGTGCCAGCAGGGCAGGGGCTGAGGGTGGCTACACCTTC
CASRAGAEGGYTF
>.|TRBV27|TRBJ2-7|TRBD1
TGTGCCAGCAGTCTGTGGACAGGAGCCTACGAGCAGTACTTC
CASSLWTGAYEQYF
>.|TRBV6-5|TRBJ2-5|TRBD1
TGTGCCAGCAGTTACCCCGGGACAGGGCAAGAGACCCAGTACTTC
CASSYPGTGQETQYF
>.|TRBV19|TRBJ2-3|TRBD2
TGTGCCAGTAATTCTTTAGCGGGAGGAACAGATACGCAGTATTTT
CASNSLAGGTDTQYF
>.|TRBV11-2|TRBJ2-7|.
TGTGCCAGCAGCTTATCGGCGTCGGGCGGACTAAGCTACGAGCAGTACTTC
CASSLSASGGLSYEQYF
>.|TRBV5-5|TRBJ2-7|.
TGTGCCAGCAGCTTCCCTAGTGCCGAGCAGTACTTC
CASSFPSAEQYF
>.|TRBV11-2|TRBJ2-7|TRBD2
TGTGCCAGCAGCTCGATTAGCGGGAGCTCTACCGAGCAGTACTTC
CASSSISGSSTEQYF
>.|TRBV11-1|TRBJ2-3|TRBD2
TGTGCCAGCAGCTTCGGGACTAGCGGTACAGATACGCAGTATTTT
CASSFGTSGTDTQYF